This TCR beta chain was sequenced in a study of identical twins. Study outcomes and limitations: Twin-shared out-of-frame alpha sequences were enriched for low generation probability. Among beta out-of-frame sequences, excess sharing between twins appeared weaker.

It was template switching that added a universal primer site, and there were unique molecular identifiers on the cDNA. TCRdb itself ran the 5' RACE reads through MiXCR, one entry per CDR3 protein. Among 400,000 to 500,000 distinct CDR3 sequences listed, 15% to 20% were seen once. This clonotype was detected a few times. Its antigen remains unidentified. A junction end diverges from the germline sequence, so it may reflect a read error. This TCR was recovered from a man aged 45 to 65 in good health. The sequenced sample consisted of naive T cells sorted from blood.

The CDR3 sequence is CSVETGVMHF. As DNA, the CDR3 is TGCAGCGTTGAAACAGGAGTTATGCACTTC. The rearrangement uses TRBV29-1 and TRBJ2-7; weak D call: TRBD1 (5 bases). Germline V gene lookup returns CDR1 SQVTM and CDR2 ANQGSEA. The CDR3 extends over 10 amino acids.